This entry lists 27 T cell receptor beta chains sequenced from one sample in a study of cytomegalovirus exposure and HLA in healthy donors (dated by TCRdb to 2015 to 2018). The library was generated by the immunoSEQ multiplex PCR assay. For the multiplex PCR, a mixture combining 60 forward primers for TCR Vbeta segments and 13 reverse primers for TCR Jbeta segments was used. In TCRdb, the immuneACCESS table is reduced to in-frame sequences with V and J assigned. These tables do not hold every clone; where another copy was compared, an unresolved V gene accounts for under half, and the others remain unexplained. In this sample the table shows about 140,000 clones, approximately 80% of which occur a single time. The ten largest clones add up to 9% to 10% of the sample. Specimen: PBMCs. The source is a woman in her fifties or sixties in good health and CMV-seropositive.

This chain joins TRBV28 and TRBJ2-7; D is perhaps TRBD1 (5 bases). V lost 6 bases and J 4 bases, leaving 13 bases between the germline ends. The CDR3 spans 13 residues. Germline V CDR1 and CDR2: MDHEN, SYDVKM. The chain's CDR3 is CASSLGHRYEQYF. In DNA, the CDR3 is TGTGCCAGCAGCCTCGGACATCGTTACGAGCAGTACTTC.

This clone was observed once. The genes are TRBV4-1 and TRBJ2-3; the D gene is possibly TRBD2 (6 bases). This CDR3 has 16 residues. The V and J ends lost 2 bases and 2 bases respectively, with 14 bases between them. Germline V lookup: CDR1 MGHRA, CDR2 YSYEKL. The CDR3 DNA sequence: TGCGCCAGCAGCCAACAGCCGGGACTTTTCACAGATACGCAGTATTTT. Translation gives CASSQQPGLFTDTQYF.

The chain links TRBV2 to TRBJ1-4; 9 nucleotides line up with TRBD1. J gave up 5 bases and V 6 bases, and 7 bases lay outside the gene matches. There are 15 residues in the CDR3. Germline lookup yields CDR1 SNHLY and CDR2 FYNNEI. CDR3 in DNA: TGTGCCAGCAGCGACCCGGGACAGGGCAATGAAAAACTGTTTTTT. Residues: CASSDPGQGNEKLFF.

This clone was detected once. CDR3 region: CSVEAEGNTEAFF. The CDR3 nucleotides read TGCAGCGTTGAAGCGGAGGGCAACACTGAAGCTTTCTTT. The rearrangement uses TRBV29-1 and TRBJ1-1; no clear D gene. V was clipped by 1 base and J by 2 bases, with 8 bases between them. Germline assignment: CDR1 SQVTM and CDR2 ANQGSEA. This CDR3 contains 13 residues. The full variable domain, completed using reference TRBV29-1 and TRBJ1-1, is SAVISQKPSRDICQRGTSLTIQCQVDSQVTMMFWYRQQPGQSLTLIATANQGSEATYESGFVIDKFPISRPNLTFSTLTVSNMSPEDSSIYLCSVEAEGNTEAFFGQGTRLTVV.

The chain recombines TRBV10-3 with TRBJ2-7; D is possibly TRBD1 (5 bases). Trimming removed 4 bases at V and 5 bases at J, with 18 bases between. The CDR3 loop spans 15 amino acids. Germline CDR1 ENHRY, CDR2 SYGVKD. CDR3 amino acids: CAISADRLLLDEQYF. As DNA, the CDR3 is TGTGCCATCAGTGCTGACAGATTGCTCCTAGACGAGCAGTACTTC.

The chain carries TRBV5-1 and TRBJ2-3; 9 nucleotides agree with TRBD1. With 0 bases clipped from V and 4 bases from J, the junction kept 9 bases outside the gene matches. Germline loops: CDR1 SGHRS, CDR2 YFSETQ. The CDR3 contains 17 residues. The CDR3: CASSLALGQGLADTQYF. CDR3 sequence (DNA): TGCGCCAGCAGCTTGGCCCTGGGACAGGGTTTGGCAGATACGCAGTATTTT.

The chain carries TRBV2 and TRBJ1-1; TRBD1 might be the D (6 bases). V was clipped by 5 bases and J by 1 base, with 17 bases between them. Germline V gives CDR1 SNHLY, CDR2 FYNNEI. CDR3 length equals 16 residues. The CDR3 coding sequence is TGTGCCAGCAGTCTCTTTTCGGGACACCAGAACACTGAAGCTTTCTTT. This encodes CASSLFSGHQNTEAFF.

The V call is TRBV19, the J call TRBJ2-3; 9 bases agree with TRBD2. CDR1 and CDR2 from the germline V gene are LNHDA and SQIVND (reference sequence). V was clipped by 3 bases and J by 3 bases; unmatched bases: 7. The CDR3 length is 16 residues. The CDR3 nucleotides are TGTGCCAGTAGTATTGCCGATAGCGGGAGAACAGATACGCAGTATTTT. Translating it yields CASSIADSGRTDTQYF.

The chain recombines TRBV6-4 with TRBJ2-2; 13 nucleotides agree with TRBD2. CDR3 length equals 18 residues. Germline values: CDR1 MRHNA, CDR2 SNTAGT. The J segment lost 1 base and the V segment lost 4 bases, leaving 6 bases of the junction unmatched. The DNA of the CDR3 is TGTGCCAGCAGTGCTGGGACTAGCGGGACCGAGAACACCGGGGAGCTGTTTTTT. Translating it yields CASSAGTSGTENTGELFF.

This chain links TRBV19 with TRBJ1-5; a possible D gene is TRBD1 (6 bases). The length of the CDR3 is 14 residues. Germline V lookup: CDR1 LNHDA, CDR2 SQIVND (reference sequence). Trimming removed 4 bases from V and 6 bases from J, with 13 bases in between. The CDR3 loop reads CASSSQGGSQPQHF. The CDR3 coding sequence is TGTGCCAGTAGTAGCCAAGGGGGTAGTCAGCCCCAGCATTTT.

The sample holds a few counts of this clone. This chain uses TRBV4-2 with TRBJ1-4; no clear D gene. Germline lookup yields CDR1 LGHNA and CDR2 YNFKEQ. With 8 bases removed from V and 4 bases from J, the gap between germline ends came to 14 bases. The CDR3 sequence is 14 residues long. The CDR3 DNA follows: TGTGCCAGCGGAGCGAGCAGCCTTAATGAAAAACTGTTTTTT. Translated: CASGASSLNEKLFF.

This rearrangement joins TRBV30 to TRBJ2-3; D is perhaps TRBD2 (5 bases). The CDR3 totals 15 residues. In germline, CDR1 is GTSNPN, CDR2 SVGIG (reference sequence). V lost 4 bases to trimming and J lost 2 bases, with 16 bases between them. CDR3 coding DNA: TGTGCCTGGAATGCCCGTAGCGACATCACAGATACGCAGTATTTT. This gives the protein CAWNARSDITDTQYF.

In its sample, this clone was seen a few times. This likely stems from a read error, as it lies one base from a far larger clone. Other DNA sequences from this sample encode an identical CDR3 as well. The chain links TRBV28 to TRBJ2-7; the match to TRBD2 covers 9 bases. CDR1 and CDR2 (germline): MDHEN, SYDVKM. The CDR3 consists of 15 residues. CDR3 sequence: CASTPLGGRDYDQYF. In DNA, the CDR3 is TGTGCCAGCACCCCCCTGGGCGGGAGGGACTACGACCAGTACTTC.

This clone was picked up one time. The gene calls are TRBV28 and TRBJ2-3, with 9 bases that match TRBD2. Germline V CDR1 and CDR2: MDHEN, SYDVKM. This CDR3 has 15 residues. The V segment lost 6 bases and the J segment 3 bases; nucleotides outside the gene matches: 7. The CDR3 reads CASRVAGVGTDTQYF. The CDR3 DNA follows: TGTGCCAGCAGGGTAGCGGGAGTCGGAACAGATACGCAGTATTTT.

The chain is built from TRBV11-1 and TRBJ2-1; D remains unclear. This CDR3 region has 16 residues. V lost 4 bases to trimming and J lost 0 bases, with 13 bases between them. Per the germline V gene, CDR1 is SGHAT and CDR2 is FQDESV (reference sequence). The CDR3 DNA is TGTGCCAGCAGCTCAGAGACACCGAACTCCTACAATGAGCAGTTCTTC. Encoded protein: CASSSETPNSYNEQFF.

The table lists this clone with a few counts. This chain links TRBV6-1 with TRBJ2-5; TRBD2 matches at 12 bases. TRBJ2-7 matches the DNA end more closely, so the J call is doubtful. The germline CDR1 and CDR2 sequences are MNHNS and SASEGT. The CDR3 has 13 amino acids. The CDR3 nucleotides are TGTGCCAGCAGGGGACTAGCGGGTCCCGAGCAGTACTTC. It codes for CASRGLAGPEQYF.

The chain employs TRBV5-1 and TRBJ2-3, with 10 positions matching TRBD2. With 0 bases clipped from V and 4 bases from J, the junction kept 2 bases outside the gene matches. This CDR3 spans 15 amino acids. The germline V gene encodes CDR1 SGHRS and CDR2 YFSETQ. The CDR3 region has the DNA TGCGCCAGCAGCTTGGGCCTAGCGGGAGCAGATACGCAGTATTTT. Translated: CASSLGLAGADTQYF.

The chain employs TRBV9 and TRBJ2-1, with TRBD2 identical over 14 bases. This CDR3 is built from 14 residues. Germline V gene data show CDR1 as SGDLS and CDR2 as YYNGEE. The V and J ends lost 4 bases and 8 bases, in that order; junction bases with no gene match: 2. The CDR3: CASSRGLAGDEQFF. Written as DNA, the CDR3 is TGTGCCAGCAGCCGGGGACTAGCGGGAGATGAGCAGTTCTTC. The entire variable domain, with the rest obtained from reference TRBV9 and TRBJ2-1, is as follows: DSGVTQTPKHLITATGQRVTLRCSPRSGDLSVYWYQQSLDQGLQFLIQYYNGEERAKGNILERFSAQQFPDLHSELNLSSLELGDSALYFCASSRGLAGDEQFFGPGTRLTVL.

This chain links TRBV6-6 with TRBJ2-2, with 7 bases that match TRBD1. J was trimmed by 0 bases and V by 7 bases; bases with no gene match: 8. Germline-derived CDR1 and CDR2 are MNHNY and SVGAGI (reference sequence). This CDR3 spans 16 amino acids. The chain's CDR3 is CASNPDRPSNTGELFF. CDR3 sequence (DNA): TGTGCCAGCAACCCGGACAGGCCTTCGAACACCGGGGAGCTGTTTTTT.

The chain uses TRBV28 and TRBJ1-1; D unclear. Trimming removed 3 bases at V and 4 bases at J, with 12 bases between. This CDR3 spans 14 amino acids. The germline V gene has CDR1 MDHEN and CDR2 SYDVKM. The CDR3 sequence: CASSLVRAGTEAFF. Here the CDR3 DNA reads TGTGCCAGCAGTTTGGTCCGGGCGGGCACTGAAGCTTTCTTT. Full variable domain (missing parts from reference TRBV28 and TRBJ1-1): DVKVTQSSRYLVKRTGEKVFLECVQDMDHENMFWYRQDPGLGLRLIYFSYDVKMKEKGDIPEGYSVSREKKERFSLILESASTNQTSMYLCASSLVRAGTEAFFGQGTRLTVV.

V is TRBV20-1 and J is TRBJ2-4; D is undetermined. The CDR3 is made up of 11 amino acids. Germline CDR1 is DFQATT and CDR2 is SNEGSKA (reference sequence). Deletions cut 8 bases from V and 5 bases from J, with 10 bases between. This chain's CDR3 is CSQIFQNIQYF. The CDR3 DNA reads as TGCAGTCAGATATTTCAAAACATTCAGTACTTC.

This clone occurred once. This chain joins TRBV6-5 and TRBJ2-2, with a weak D call TRBD1 (5 bases). CDR3 length: 14 residues. Germline V CDR1 and CDR2: MNHEY, SVGAGI. V was shortened by 8 bases and J by 4 bases, with 14 bases between the two germline ends. The CDR3 nucleotides read TGTGCCAGCGCTATTGGCAGGGCCACCGGGGAGCTGTTTTTT. Residues: CASAIGRATGELFF.

The V gene is TRBV28, the J gene TRBJ2-2; TRBD1 agrees at 7 bases. V was pared by 7 bases and J by 6 bases, with 5 bases of the junction left unmatched. CDR1 is MDHEN, CDR2 SYDVKM, per germline. CDR3 length: 13 amino acids. The CDR3 spells CASTDRVAGELFF. The CDR3 DNA sequence: TGTGCCAGCACAGACAGGGTGGCCGGGGAGCTGTTTTTT.

The rearrangement links TRBV11-3 to TRBJ2-7; 7 bases are shared with TRBD2. The junction had 9 bases not matched to a gene; V was cut back by 0 bases and J by 4 bases. This CDR3 comprises 16 residues. Germline assignment: CDR1 SGHNT and CDR2 YENEEA. CDR3 protein: CASSLDVDSGYYEQYF. In DNA, the CDR3 is TGTGCCAGCAGCTTAGACGTGGATAGCGGGTATTACGAGCAGTACTTC. Supplemented by reference TRBV11-3 and TRBJ2-7, the full variable domain reads EAGVVQSPRYKIIEKKQPVAFWCNPISGHNTLYWYLQNLGQGPELLIRYENEEAVDDSQLPKDRFSAERLKGVDSTLKIQPAELGDSAVYLCASSLDVDSGYYEQYFGPGTRLTVT.

V and J are TRBV7-3 and TRBJ2-2; 10 positions match TRBD1. V trimming: 5 bases; J trimming: 8 bases; junction bases outside the gene matches: 11. CDR1 and CDR2 from the germline V gene are SGHTA and FQGTGA. The CDR3 extends over 16 amino acids. The CDR3 spells CASSVQTGGASGELFF. Here the CDR3 DNA reads TGTGCCAGCAGCGTACAGACAGGGGGCGCGTCTGGGGAGCTGTTTTTT. Based on the CDR3 plus reference TRBV7-3 and TRBJ2-2, the full variable domain is GAGVSQTPSNKVTEKGKYVELRCDPISGHTALYWYRQSLGQGPEFLIYFQGTGAADDSGLPNDRFFAVRPEGSVSTLKIQRTERGDSAVYLCASSVQTGGASGELFFGEGSRLTVL.

The rearrangement joins TRBV2 to TRBJ2-7; 8 bases line up with TRBD2. Germline V gene sequence: CDR1 SNHLY, CDR2 FYNNEI. This CDR3 has 12 residues. The junction had 5 bases not matched to a gene; V was cut back by 8 bases and J by 5 bases. In nucleotides, the CDR3 is TGTGCCAGCCGGGGGGGGTCCCACGAGCAGTACTTC. Amino acid sequence: CASRGGSHEQYF.

The chain is built from TRBV28 and TRBJ2-7; perhaps TRBD2 as D (5 bases). Germline V gene lookup returns CDR1 MDHEN and CDR2 SYDVKM. There are 15 residues in the CDR3. V dropped 6 bases and J dropped 2 bases, with 17 bases sitting between them. CDR3 nucleotides: TGTGCCAGCAGACCCACTTATCGGGATCCCTACGAGCAGTACTTC. Translating gives CASRPTYRDPYEQYF.